This entry lists 17 T cell receptor beta chains sequenced from one sample in a study of blood T cell repertoires in COVID-19. This table comes from immunoSEQ multiplex PCR, and its TCRdb copy is limited to in-frame clones, with some not included. The profile shows about 47,000 clones, about four fifths of them singletons. The source material was peripheral blood. These receptors all stem from a man in his fifties with acute or convalescent COVID-19.

The chain employs TRBV7-6 and TRBJ1-3; D is ambiguous. The V gene's germline CDR1 is SGHVS and CDR2 FNYEAQ. V shed 1 base and J shed 4 bases, with 17 bases lying between them. The CDR3 has 17 amino acids. The chain's CDR3 is CASSLGSGSLIGNTIYF. DNA of the CDR3: TGTGCCAGCAGCTTAGGGAGCGGCAGTTTAATAGGAAACACCATATATTTT.

This chain uses TRBV7-9 with TRBJ1-2, with TRBD1 matching over 7 bases. Germline-derived CDR1 and CDR2 are SEHNR and FQNEAQ (reference sequence). The CDR3 is 15 residues long. Trimming removed 3 bases from V and 7 bases from J; junction bases left unmatched: 11. The CDR3 nucleotides read TGTGCCAGCAGCTTGCCAAGGAACAGGGGAACTGGCTACACCTTC. It encodes CASSLPRNRGTGYTF.

This sequence joins TRBV4-1 and TRBJ2-3, with D tentatively TRBD1 (6 bases). Germline loops: CDR1 MGHRA, CDR2 YSYEKL. The V gene lost 2 bases and the J gene lost 0 bases, with 12 bases spanning the gap. This CDR3 has 16 residues. CDR3 DNA: TGCGCCAGCAGCCAAACAGGGATCCTAAGCACAGATACGCAGTATTTT. Its translation: CASSQTGILSTDTQYF.

This chain uses TRBV7-9 with TRBJ1-5, with 11 bases identical to TRBD1. Looked up from germline, CDR1 is SEHNR and CDR2 is FQNEAQ (reference sequence). The CDR3 is 16 amino acids. V shed 3 bases, J shed 5 bases, and the junction held 6 bases outside the gene matches. The CDR3 loop reads CASSLGQGVYYQPQHF. For the CDR3, the DNA is TGTGCCAGCAGCTTGGGACAGGGGGTGTATTATCAGCCCCAGCATTTT.

The chain is built from TRBV19 and TRBJ2-6, with 9 bases lining up with TRBD1. Germline assignment: CDR1 LNHDA and CDR2 SQIVND (reference sequence). CDR3 length equals 15 residues. The V gene end was trimmed by 11 bases and the J gene end by 4 bases; junction bases not matched to a gene: 9. The chain's CDR3 is CAAGTGFPGANVLTF. Here the CDR3 DNA reads TGTGCCGCCGGGACAGGGTTTCCCGGGGCCAACGTCCTGACTTTC. Filled out from reference TRBV19 and TRBJ2-6, the complete variable domain reads DGGITQSPKYLFRKEGQNVTLSCEQNLNHDAMYWYRQDPGQGLRLIYYSQIVNDFQKGDIAEGYSVSREKKESFPLTVTSAQKNPTAFYLCAAGTGFPGANVLTFGAGSRLTVL.

This sequence joins TRBV7-6 and TRBJ1-4; D is unresolved. V was pared by 2 bases and J by 7 bases, with 23 bases between. The CDR3 has 18 amino acids. Germline V gene sequence: CDR1 SGHVS, CDR2 FNYEAQ. The CDR3 DNA reads as TGTGCCAGCAGCTTACGTACTATGGACGGAGGGTTTGGTGAAAAACTGTTTTTT. It translates to CASSLRTMDGGFGEKLFF.

V gene TRBV10-2 combines with J gene TRBJ2-5, with 9 bases that match TRBD1. Germline V gene data show CDR1 as WSHSY and CDR2 as SAAADI. Unmatched junction bases numbered 6, after V lost 3 bases and J lost 4 bases. The CDR3 spans 15 residues. For the CDR3, the DNA is TGCGCCAGCAGTGACCCCGACAGGGGGGGAGAGACCCAGTACTTC. Encoded protein: CASSDPDRGGETQYF.

The chain recombines TRBV28 with TRBJ1-5; 10 nucleotides match TRBD1. The ends lost 6 bases at V and 7 bases at J; junction bases unmatched: 6. Germline lookup yields CDR1 MDHEN and CDR2 SYDVKM. This CDR3 has 14 residues. CDR3 nucleotides: TGTGCCAGCAGAAGACAGGGGGCACAACAGCCCCAGCATTTT. Residues: CASRRQGAQQPQHF.

The chain couples TRBV9 to TRBJ2-1; 9 positions match TRBD2. The CDR3 sequence is 15 residues long. The trim removed 4 bases at V and 10 bases at J, leaving 12 bases unmatched. CDR1 is SGDLS, CDR2 YYNGEE, per germline. In DNA form, the CDR3 reads TGTGCCAGCAGCCACTTGCGGGGGGGAGGTGGGGAGCAGTTCTTC. This sequence encodes CASSHLRGGGGEQFF.

The gene calls are TRBV7-6 and TRBJ2-5, with D perhaps matching TRBD2 (6 bases). V was trimmed by 5 bases and J by 3 bases, leaving 25 bases between them. CDR1 SGHVS and CDR2 FNYEAQ come from the germline V gene. The CDR3 totals 18 residues. The CDR3 nucleotides are TGTGCCAGCAGCCCAGACAACGTACCGGGACTCAGTGAAGAGACCCAGTACTTC. Residues: CASSPDNVPGLSEETQYF.

The chain carries TRBV28 and TRBJ1-5, with D possibly matching TRBD1 (6 bases). V gave up 4 bases and J gave up 7 bases, with 23 bases separating them. The CDR3 length is 17 residues. Germline loops: CDR1 MDHEN, CDR2 SYDVKM. The CDR3 spells CASSSMDVGGARQPQHF. In nucleotides, the CDR3 is TGTGCCAGCAGTTCAATGGATGTAGGGGGGGCGCGGCAGCCCCAGCATTTT. Full variable domain (outside the CDR3, taken from reference TRBV28 and TRBJ1-5): DVKVTQSSRYLVKRTGEKVFLECVQDMDHENMFWYRQDPGLGLRLIYFSYDVKMKEKGDIPEGYSVSREKKERFSLILESASTNQTSMYLCASSSMDVGGARQPQHFGDGTRLSIL.

This chain connects TRBV25-1 to TRBJ1-1; D ambiguous. The V gene lost 1 base and the J gene lost 7 bases, with 4 bases spanning the gap. Germline lookup yields CDR1 MGHDK and CDR2 SYGVNS. There are 11 residues in the CDR3. The CDR3 region has the DNA TGTGCCAGCAGTGAATTGAGTGAAGCTTTCTTT. Translating gives CASSELSEAFF.

The chain couples TRBV5-1 to TRBJ2-7, with 7 nucleotides matching TRBD2. Germline V lookup: CDR1 SGHRS, CDR2 YFSETQ. V lost 0 bases to trimming and J lost 6 bases; unmatched junction nucleotides: 0. The CDR3 spans 12 residues. CDR3 coding DNA: TGCGCCAGCAGCTTGGGGGAGGGCGAGCAGTACTTC. It yields the protein CASSLGEGEQYF.

The chain joins TRBV7-3 to TRBJ2-3; 8 nucleotides agree with TRBD1. Unmatched junction bases numbered 6, after V lost 5 bases and J lost 2 bases. Germline values: CDR1 SGHTA, CDR2 FQGTGA. CDR3 size: 15 residues. This CDR3 is CASSAIQGVTDTQYF. CDR3 coding DNA: TGTGCCAGCAGCGCAATACAGGGGGTCACAGATACGCAGTATTTT.

This clone was seen only once. The chain has TRBV9 and TRBJ1-1; 8 positions match TRBD1. The V and J ends lost 3 bases and 0 bases, in that order; junction bases with no gene match: 1. Germline CDR1 is SGDLS and CDR2 is YYNGEE. The CDR3 contains 14 residues. The CDR3 bases are TGTGCCAGCAGCGCAGGGGGCTTGAACACTGAAGCTTTCTTT. Protein product: CASSAGGLNTEAFF.

The rearrangement uses TRBV12-3 or TRBV12-4 and TRBJ1-2; D may be TRBD1 (5 bases). V lost 4 bases, J lost 6 bases, and 12 bases lay in between. The CDR3 covers 13 residues. The CDR3 sequence: CASSWSRVNGYTF. The CDR3 DNA sequence: TGTGCCAGCAGTTGGAGCAGGGTAAATGGCTACACCTTC.

V and J are TRBV5-4 and TRBJ2-5; 10 positions match TRBD2. Germline V lookup: CDR1 SGHNT, CDR2 YYREEE (reference sequence). J gave up 2 bases and V 2 bases, and 6 bases lay outside the gene matches. This CDR3 region has 16 residues. CDR3 DNA sequence: TGTGCCAGCAGCTTTCCACTAGCGGGGATTCAAGAGACCCAGTACTTC. Translating gives CASSFPLAGIQETQYF.